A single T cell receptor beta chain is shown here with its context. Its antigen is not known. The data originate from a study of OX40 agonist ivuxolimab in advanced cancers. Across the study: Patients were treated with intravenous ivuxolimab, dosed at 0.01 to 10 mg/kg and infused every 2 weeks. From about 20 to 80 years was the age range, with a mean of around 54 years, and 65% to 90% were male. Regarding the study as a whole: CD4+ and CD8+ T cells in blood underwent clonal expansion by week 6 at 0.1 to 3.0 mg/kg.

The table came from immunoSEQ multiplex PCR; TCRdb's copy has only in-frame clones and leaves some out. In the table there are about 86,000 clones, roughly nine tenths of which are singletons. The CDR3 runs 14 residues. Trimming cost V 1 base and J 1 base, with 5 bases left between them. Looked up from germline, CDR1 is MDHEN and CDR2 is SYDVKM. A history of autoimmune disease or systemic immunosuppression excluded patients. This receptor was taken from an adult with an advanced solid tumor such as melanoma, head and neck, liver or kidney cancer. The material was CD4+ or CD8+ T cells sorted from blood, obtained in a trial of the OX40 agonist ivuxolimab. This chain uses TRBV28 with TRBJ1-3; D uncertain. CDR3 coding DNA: TGTGCCAGCAGTTTATCCCCGTCTGGAAACACCATATATTTT. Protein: CASSLSPSGNTIYF.